Shown below are 24 T cell receptor beta chains from a single sample sequenced in a study of immune cell composition in non-small cell lung cancer. TCRdb's table, derived via immunoSEQ multiplex PCR, lists solely in-frame clones and lacks some. Of 4,000 to 5,000 clones in the sample, around 78% are singletons; the top ten hold roughly 15%. The sample taken for sequencing was lung tumor tissue. All receptors derive from a human donor with non-small cell lung cancer.

Only one count was recorded for this clone. The V call is TRBV30, the J call TRBJ2-7; a weak D match, TRBD1 (6 bases). Between the trimmed V and J ends, which lost 3 bases and 1 base, there was a span of 13 bases. The germline V gene has CDR1 GTSNPN and CDR2 SVGIG (reference sequence). The CDR3 loop spans 14 amino acids. The CDR3 sequence is CAWRRGRGSYEQYF. The DNA of the CDR3 is TGTGCCTGGAGGAGAGGCAGGGGATCCTACGAGCAGTACTTC.

This chain connects TRBV5-4 to TRBJ1-2, with TRBD1 matching over 7 bases. Germline values: CDR1 SGHNT, CDR2 YYREEE (reference sequence). This CDR3 comprises 12 residues. V was pared by 5 bases and J by 8 bases, with 6 bases of the junction left unmatched. CDR3 in amino acids: CASRTGLDGYTF. The CDR3 DNA reads TGTGCCAGCAGGACAGGGTTAGACGGCTACACCTTC.

V usage is TRBV9 and J usage is TRBJ2-2; 9 nucleotides agree with TRBD1. Trimming cost V 0 bases and J 6 bases; bases outside gene matches: 15. Germline V gives CDR1 SGDLS, CDR2 YYNGEE. The CDR3 is 19 residues long. CDR3 nucleotide sequence: TGTGCCAGCAGCGTAGCGGGACAGGGAAGTGGTAGAGCGGCCGGGGAGCTGTTTTTT. Residues: CASSVAGQGSGRAAGELFF.

The V and J genes are TRBV5-5 and TRBJ1-2; a possible D gene is TRBD1 (5 bases). The V end was cut by 4 bases, the J end by 5 bases, with 12 bases between. Germline V gene lookup returns CDR1 SGHKS and CDR2 YYEKEE (reference sequence). The CDR3 is made up of 13 amino acids. CDR3 in DNA: TGTGCCAGCAGCGCCGGGACTGTGTATGGCTACACCTTC. The encoded protein is CASSAGTVYGYTF.

This clone was observed a few times. This chain connects TRBV13 to TRBJ2-3; a weak D match, TRBD1 (6 bases). CDR3 length: 15 amino acids. Deletions cut 5 bases from V and 6 bases from J, with 18 bases between. CDR1 and CDR2 (germline): PRHDT, FYEKMQ (reference sequence). DNA of the CDR3: TGTGCCAGCAGCACAACGACAGGAACATCGGATACGCAGTATTTT. Protein: CASSTTTGTSDTQYF.

This clone was seen a handful of times. The chain uses TRBV21-1 and TRBJ1-5; the D segment call TRBD1 is taken from the table without a DNA check. TRBV21-1 is classified as a pseudogene. The CDR3 loop spans 13 amino acids. The CDR3 DNA follows: TGTGCCATTCCGGGACAGGCCTATCAGCCCCAGCATTTT. It codes for CAIPGQAYQPQHF.

The chain carries TRBV9 and TRBJ1-6, with TRBD1 matching over 7 bases. The CDR3 covers 15 residues. Germline V gene data show CDR1 as SGDLS and CDR2 as YYNGEE. V was pared by 1 base and J by 7 bases, with 5 bases of the junction left unmatched. The CDR3 sequence is CASSVREGGNSPLHF. The CDR3, as DNA: TGTGCCAGCAGCGTAAGGGAAGGGGGCAATTCACCCCTCCACTTT.

A single count supports this clone. The chain employs TRBV9 and TRBJ2-1; 13 bases agree with TRBD2. This CDR3 region has 19 residues. Per the germline V gene, CDR1 is SGDLS and CDR2 is YYNGEE. Germline trimming cut 0 bases from V and 4 bases from J; bases unmatched to any gene: 10. CDR3 bases: TGTGCCAGCAGCGTAGGTAGGACTAGCGGGAGATCACCTTACAATGAGCAGTTCTTC. Protein sequence: CASSVGRTSGRSPYNEQFF. Based on the CDR3 plus reference TRBV9 and TRBJ2-1, the full variable domain is DSGVTQTPKHLITATGQRVTLRCSPRSGDLSVYWYQQSLDQGLQFLIQYYNGEERAKGNILERFSAQQFPDLHSELNLSSLELGDSALYFCASSVGRTSGRSPYNEQFFGPGTRLTVL.

This chain links TRBV6-5 with TRBJ1-2; D gene uncertain. The CDR3 spans 14 residues. V dropped 0 bases and J dropped 4 bases, with 9 bases sitting between them. CDR1 and CDR2 (germline): MNHEY, SVGAGI. The CDR3 nucleotides read TGTGCCAGCAGTTACTCCCAAGCCCCCTATGGCTACACCTTC. The encoded protein is CASSYSQAPYGYTF.

The chain carries TRBV5-4 and TRBJ2-2, with TRBD2 as a possible D gene (5 bases). V shed 1 base and J shed 4 bases, with 11 bases lying between them. The CDR3 length is 15 residues. Germline lookup yields CDR1 SGHNT and CDR2 YYREEE (reference sequence). The CDR3 DNA reads TGTGCCAGCAGCTTGATGGGAGACGGCACCGGGGAGCTGTTTTTT. Translated: CASSLMGDGTGELFF.

The rearrangement uses TRBV28 and TRBJ2-7, with TRBD1 identical over 10 bases. Looked up from germline, CDR1 is MDHEN and CDR2 is SYDVKM. This CDR3 contains 15 residues. The J segment lost 6 bases and the V segment lost 5 bases, leaving 10 bases of the junction unmatched. The CDR3 loop is CASSPWTGGLSEQYF. The CDR3 bases are TGTGCCAGCAGTCCGTGGACAGGGGGTCTCAGCGAGCAGTACTTC.

This chain connects TRBV28 to TRBJ2-7; the D gene is possibly TRBD1 (7 bases). V lost 5 bases and J 2 bases, leaving 13 bases between the germline ends. The CDR3 sequence is 14 residues long. Germline V gene sequence: CDR1 MDHEN, CDR2 SYDVKM. CDR3 sequence reads: CASSGGTDTYEQYF. CDR3 DNA: TGTGCCAGCAGTGGGGGGACAGACACCTACGAGCAGTACTTC. The entire variable domain, with the rest obtained from reference TRBV28 and TRBJ2-7, is as follows: DVKVTQSSRYLVKRTGEKVFLECVQDMDHENMFWYRQDPGLGLRLIYFSYDVKMKEKGDIPEGYSVSREKKERFSLILESASTNQTSMYLCASSGGTDTYEQYFGPGTRLTVT.

The chain is built from TRBV5-6 and TRBJ1-6; 9 positions match TRBD1. V lost 3 bases to trimming and J lost 7 bases; unmatched junction nucleotides: 5. Per the germline V gene, CDR1 is SGHDT and CDR2 is YYEEEE. This CDR3 comprises 15 residues. The CDR3 reads CASSSGTGRNSPLHF. The DNA for the CDR3 is TGTGCCAGCAGCTCCGGGACAGGGAGGAATTCACCCCTCCACTTT.

This clone came up a few times. The chain employs TRBV11-3 and TRBJ2-7; 9 nucleotides match TRBD2. Unmatched junction bases numbered 13, after V lost 5 bases and J lost 2 bases. Germline-derived CDR1 and CDR2 are SGHNT and YENEEA. There are 17 residues in the CDR3. The CDR3: CASSHFRNSGGTYEQYF. For the CDR3, the DNA is TGTGCCAGCAGCCACTTCCGAAATAGCGGGGGCACCTACGAGCAGTACTTC. The full variable domain, completed using reference TRBV11-3 and TRBJ2-7, is EAGVVQSPRYKIIEKKQPVAFWCNPISGHNTLYWYLQNLGQGPELLIRYENEEAVDDSQLPKDRFSAERLKGVDSTLKIQPAELGDSAVYLCASSHFRNSGGTYEQYFGPGTRLTVT.

This sequence joins TRBV4-1 and TRBJ2-3; weak D call: TRBD2 (5 bases). The ends were cut back, 1 base at V and 2 bases at J, with 10 bases in the middle. Germline V CDR1 and CDR2: MGHRA, YSYEKL. The CDR3 runs 15 residues. The CDR3 region is CASSQGGGYTDTQYF. CDR3 bases: TGCGCCAGCAGCCAAGGAGGAGGTTACACAGATACGCAGTATTTT.

The gene calls are TRBV4-3 and TRBJ1-1; D remains ambiguous. Between the trimmed V and J ends, which lost 2 bases and 4 bases, there was a span of 14 bases. The CDR3 is 15 amino acids. Per the germline V gene, CDR1 is LGHNA and CDR2 is YSLEER. CDR3 bases: TGCGCCAGCAGCCAAAGTACAGCGGGGTTCACTGAAGCTTTCTTT. It encodes CASSQSTAGFTEAFF.

The gene calls are TRBV5-1 and TRBJ1-1; D is possibly TRBD1 (5 bases). The germline V gene encodes CDR1 SGHRS and CDR2 YFSETQ. The ends were cut back, 0 bases at V and 6 bases at J, with 15 bases in the middle. The length of the CDR3 is 15 residues. The CDR3 region is CASSLDYQAGPEAFF. CDR3 bases: TGCGCCAGCAGCTTGGACTATCAGGCAGGGCCTGAAGCTTTCTTT.

This clone came up a few times. The V gene is TRBV4-2, the J gene TRBJ2-3, with TRBD2 matching over 10 bases. The CDR3 contains 16 residues. CDR1 and CDR2 from the germline V gene are LGHNA and YNFKEQ. Trimming at V came to 4 bases and at J to 8 bases, leaving 12 bases not matched to a gene. The chain's CDR3 is CASSRGGTSVHSTQYF. DNA for the CDR3: TGTGCCAGCAGCCGGGGGGGGACTAGCGTTCACTCTACGCAGTATTTT.

V and J are TRBV19 and TRBJ2-7, with 10 nucleotides matching TRBD2. CDR1 and CDR2 from the germline V gene are LNHDA and SQIVND (reference sequence). With 0 bases clipped from V and 7 bases from J, the junction kept 9 bases outside the gene matches. This CDR3 spans 16 amino acids. CDR3 amino acids: CASSIDKASGRKEQYF. As DNA, the CDR3 is TGTGCCAGTAGTATAGATAAGGCTAGCGGGAGAAAAGAGCAGTACTTC.

This clone appeared once. The rearrangement links TRBV18 to TRBJ1-1, with 7 bases that match TRBD1. Per the germline V gene, CDR1 is KGHSH and CDR2 is LQKENI. V was pared by 3 bases and J by 5 bases, with 6 bases of the junction left unmatched. This CDR3 is built from 14 residues. DNA of the CDR3: TGTGCCAGCTCACCCCAAAGGGGGCTGACTGAAGCTTTCTTT. Encoded protein: CASSPQRGLTEAFF.

The chain is built from TRBV15 and TRBJ1-2; D ambiguous. Germline V gene sequence: CDR1 LNHNV, CDR2 YYDKDF (reference sequence). This CDR3 is 14 amino acids long. V lost 1 base to trimming and J lost 3 bases, with 9 bases between them. The CDR3 protein is CATSRAPTDYGYTF. Written as DNA, the CDR3 is TGTGCCACCAGCAGAGCACCAACTGACTATGGCTACACCTTC.

The chain uses TRBV7-6 and TRBJ2-1; TRBD2 matches at 12 bases. In germline, CDR1 is SGHVS, CDR2 FNYEAQ. The CDR3 is made up of 14 amino acids. Losses at the gene ends were 4 bases for V and 9 bases for J; bases not matched to a gene: 4. The CDR3: CASSSSGRVSEQFF. The CDR3 bases are TGTGCCAGCAGCTCTAGCGGGAGGGTCAGTGAGCAGTTCTTC.

This clone was seen once. The chain carries TRBV11-1 and TRBJ1-1, with D maybe TRBD1 (5 bases). Trimming took off 8 bases at V and 7 bases at J, with 20 bases between the two ends. Germline lookup yields CDR1 SGHAT and CDR2 FQDESV (reference sequence). The CDR3 length is 14 residues. The CDR3 loop reads CASRDLPQGSEAFF. The DNA for the CDR3 is TGTGCCAGCCGCGACCTCCCGCAGGGAAGTGAAGCTTTCTTT.

The chain combines TRBV5-1 with TRBJ1-6, with D uncertain. Germline CDR1 is SGHRS and CDR2 is YFSETQ. CDR3 size: 15 residues. V lost 4 bases and J lost 10, with 18 bases in between. CDR3 DNA: TGCGCCAGCAGCCCGGATGGGATGGCGGGATCACCCCTCCACTTT. Its translation: CASSPDGMAGSPLHF.